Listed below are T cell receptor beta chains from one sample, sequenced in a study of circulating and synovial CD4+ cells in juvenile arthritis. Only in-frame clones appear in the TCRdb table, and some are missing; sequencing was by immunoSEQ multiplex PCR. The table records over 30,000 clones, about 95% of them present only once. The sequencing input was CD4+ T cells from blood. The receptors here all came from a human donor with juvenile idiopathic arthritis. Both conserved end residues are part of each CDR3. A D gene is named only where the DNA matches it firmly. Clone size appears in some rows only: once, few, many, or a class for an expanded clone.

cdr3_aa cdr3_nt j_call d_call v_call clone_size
CASSPRVGRGYTQYF TGTGCCAGCAGTCCCCGGGTTGGGCGGGGGTATACGCAGTATTTT TRBJ2-3 TRBD2 TRBV28 .
CASNHVTARAEAFF TGTGCCAGTAACCATGTAACGGCGAGGGCTGAAGCTTTCTTT TRBJ1-1 . TRBV19 .
CASSLHRNTYEQYF TGTGCCAGCAGCTTACACAGGAACACCTACGAGCAGTACTTC TRBJ2-7 . TRBV11-1 .
CASSYSGTGTEKLFF TGTGCCAGCAGTTATAGCGGGACAGGGACCGAAAAACTGTTTTTT TRBJ1-4 TRBD1 TRBV6-5 .
CASSLAGHYNEQFF TGTGCCAGCAGCCTAGCGGGACACTACAATGAGCAGTTCTTC TRBJ2-1 TRBD2 TRBV7-3 .
CASSPNRGRFDEQYF TGTGCCAGCAGCCCTAACAGGGGGCGTTTTGACGAGCAGTACTTC TRBJ2-7 TRBD1 TRBV5-5 .
CASSYPGTVSLTEAFF TGTGCCAGCAGTTACCCCGGGACAGTCTCACTCACTGAAGCTTTCTTT TRBJ1-1 TRBD1 TRBV6-5 .
CASSYLTGQETQYF TGTGCCAGCAGTTACCTGACAGGGCAAGAGACCCAGTACTTC TRBJ2-5 TRBD1 TRBV5-1 .
CASRSSTDTQYF TGTGCCAGTAGGAGCAGCACAGATACGCAGTATTTT TRBJ2-3 . TRBV28 .
CASSLSGAGGQGEQFF TGTGCCAGCAGCTTAAGTGGAGCGGGAGGGCAGGGTGAGCAGTTCTTC TRBJ2-1 TRBD2 TRBV7-9 .
CASSQVERATTMDEQYF TGCGCCAGCAGCCAAGTGGAGCGGGCCACAACCATGGACGAGCAGTACTTC TRBJ2-7 . TRBV4-3 .
CASRESGTGGPEAFF TGTGCCAGCAGGGAATCCGGGACAGGGGGCCCTGAAGCTTTCTTT TRBJ1-1 TRBD1 TRBV28 .
CASSLKGSQPQHF TGTGCCAGCAGCTTAAAAGGGAGTCAGCCCCAGCATTTT TRBJ1-5 . TRBV7-2 .
CASSLAGLNNEQFF TGTGCCAGCTCCCTAGCGGGACTAAACAATGAGCAGTTCTTC TRBJ2-1 TRBD2 TRBV27 .
CASSSGLAPETQYF TGTGCCAGCAGCTCTGGACTAGCTCCGGAGACCCAGTACTTC TRBJ2-5 TRBD2 TRBV7-2 .
CASSLGTSGTPQETQYF TGCGCCAGCAGCTTAGGGACTAGCGGGACACCTCAAGAGACCCAGTACTTC TRBJ2-5 TRBD2 TRBV5-1 .
CASSLTDGTGAYEQYF TGTGCCAGCAGCTTAACCGACGGGACAGGGGCCTACGAGCAGTACTTC TRBJ2-7 TRBD1 TRBV11-2 .
CAVYRSGLGTEAFF TGTGCCGTCTACAGGTCGGGCCTGGGGACTGAAGCTTTCTTT TRBJ1-1 . TRBV19 .
CASSGTYGYTF TGTGCCAGCAGTGGCACATATGGCTACACCTTC TRBJ1-2 . TRBV2 .
CASSSPTGHYGYTF TGTGCCAGCAGTTCTCCGACAGGGCACTATGGCTACACCTTC TRBJ1-2 TRBD1 TRBV27 .
CASAQTAGNGYTF TGTGCCAGCGCGCAGACAGCAGGGAATGGCTACACCTTC TRBJ1-2 . TRBV18 .
CASGRSSYNEQFF TGCGCCAGCGGAAGGAGCTCCTACAATGAGCAGTTCTTC TRBJ2-1 . TRBV10-2 once
CASRTTGVPNQPQHF TGTGCCAGTAGGACGACAGGGGTACCCAATCAGCCCCAGCATTTT TRBJ1-5 TRBD1 TRBV19 .
CASSFLGEEKLFF TGTGCCAGCAGTTTCCTCGGAGAAGAAAAACTGTTTTTT TRBJ1-4 . TRBV27 .
CASSLVDRDTEAFF TGCGCCAGCAGCTTGGTGGACAGGGATACTGAAGCTTTCTTT TRBJ1-1 TRBD1 TRBV5-1 once
CASSETSGKQYF TGTGCTAGCAGCGAGACCTCGGGGAAGCAGTACTTC TRBJ2-7 . TRBV9 .
CASSPGQAKPYNSPLHF TGCGCCAGCAGCCCAGGACAGGCGAAACCCTATAATTCACCCCTCCACTTT TRBJ1-6 TRBD1 TRBV4-1 .
CAIFSPSYNEQFF TGTGCCATCTTCTCCCCCTCCTACAATGAGCAGTTCTTC TRBJ2-1 . TRBV10-3 .
CASSPTDKNYGYTF TGTGCCAGCAGCCCCACCGACAAGAACTATGGCTACACCTTC TRBJ1-2 . TRBV28 .
CASSLSPGPGHYGYTF TGTGCCAGCAGTTTAAGTCCTGGCCCGGGTCACTATGGCTACACCTTC TRBJ1-2 . TRBV28 .
CASSRTGLGTGELFF TGCGCCAGCAGCCGGACGGGACTAGGCACCGGGGAGCTGTTTTTT TRBJ2-2 TRBD2 TRBV4-1 .
CASSGSGSLTDTQYF TGTGCCAGCAGCGGTAGCGGGAGCCTAACAGATACGCAGTATTTT TRBJ2-3 TRBD2 TRBV9 .
CASSEWSANTDTQYF TGTGCCAGCAGTGAATGGTCTGCTAACACAGATACGCAGTATTTT TRBJ2-3 . TRBV6-1 .
CASSPQRDIQYF TGTGCCAGCAGCCCCCAGAGGGACATTCAGTACTTC TRBJ2-4 . TRBV7-2 .
CASGKCSVTSGRGRGTQYF TGTGCCAGCGGGAAGTGTAGTGTGACTAGCGGGAGAGGTAGGGGTACGCAGTATTTT TRBJ2-3 TRBD2 TRBV6-4 .
CASTWTGGNAQYF TGTGCCAGCACCTGGACAGGGGGTAACGCCCAGTACTTC TRBJ2-5 TRBD1 TRBV25-1 .
CASSDDYIGQGAGELFF TGTGCCAGCAGTGATGACTATATAGGACAGGGGGCCGGGGAGCTGTTTTTT TRBJ2-2 TRBD1 TRBV25-1 .